The 12 T cell receptor beta chains reported below all come from one sample, sequenced in a study of T-cell memory formation after mild COVID-19. MiXCR was run by TCRdb on the 5' RACE reads, yielding one entry per CDR3 protein. The table records under 550,000 distinct CDR3 sequences, roughly 18% of them present only once. The sequencing sample was made of PBMCs or a T cell subset sorted from them (not recorded which). The receptors here all came from an adult woman who had mild COVID-19 (a few samples of this study predate the infection). Cell type and time point are not known.

CDR3 nucleotide sequence: TGCGCCAGCAGCTTGGACCAGGCGCTGAACACTGAAGCTTTCTTT. Amino acid sequence: CASSLDQALNTEAFF. This chain uses TRBV5-1 with TRBJ1-1; D uncertain. CDR3 size: 15 residues. The germline CDR1 and CDR2 sequences are SGHRS and YFSETQ. V shed 0 bases and J shed 0 bases, with 9 bases lying between them.

This clonotype was found a few times. The V and J genes are TRBV7-9 and TRBJ1-1; D perhaps matches TRBD1 (6 bases). CDR1 SEHNR and CDR2 FQNEAQ come from the germline V gene (reference sequence). Trimming removed 5 bases at V and 13 bases at J, with 17 bases between. The CDR3 sequence is 12 residues long. This CDR3 reads CASSPGAGYGFF. The CDR3 DNA is TGTGCCAGCAGCCCAGGGGCGGGGTACGGTTTCTTT.

This clonotype was detected a few times. The rearrangement uses TRBV29-1 and TRBJ2-1; 9 bases line up with TRBD2. With 0 bases clipped from V and 1 base from J, the junction kept 10 bases outside the gene matches. Germline loops: CDR1 SQVTM, CDR2 ANQGSEA. The CDR3 has 18 residues. Here the CDR3 reads CSVEENAGLARSYNEQFF. The CDR3 DNA is TGCAGCGTTGAAGAAAATGCTGGACTAGCGAGGTCCTACAATGAGCAGTTCTTC.

This clonotype came up a few times. V gene TRBV18 combines with J gene TRBJ2-6; no reliable D call. In germline, CDR1 is KGHSH, CDR2 LQKENI. The V end lost 0 bases, the J end lost 0 bases, and 3 bases lay between the germline ends. The CDR3 covers 15 residues. This CDR3 reads CASSPPTSGANVLTF. CDR3 DNA: TGTGCCAGCTCACCACCAACCTCTGGGGCCAACGTCCTGACTTTC.

This clonotype has more than one count but fewer than ten. The rearrangement joins TRBV4-1 to TRBJ2-5, with D maybe TRBD1 (5 bases). CDR1 is MGHRA and CDR2 is YSYEKL in the germline V gene. This CDR3 has 14 amino acids. V gave up 6 bases and J gave up 2 bases, with 13 bases separating them. Here the CDR3 reads CASSPIRVQETQYF. As DNA, the CDR3 is TGCGCCAGCAGTCCCATCAGGGTGCAAGAGACCCAGTACTTC.

Ten or more counts support this clonotype. The rearrangement uses TRBV29-1 and TRBJ2-3; TRBD2 agrees at 15 bases. The CDR3 totals 16 residues. The germline gives CDR1 SQVTM, CDR2 ANQGSEA. The V and J ends lost 6 bases and 3 bases, in that order; junction bases with no gene match: 7. The CDR3 DNA is TGCAGCGTCCCCTCCGGGACTAGCGGGGGGACAGATACGCAGTATTTT. This encodes CSVPSGTSGGTDTQYF.

This clonotype has more than one count but fewer than ten. J is TRBJ2-3 and V is TRBV7-2, with 16 bases identical to TRBD2. CDR3 length equals 15 residues. The germline V gene encodes CDR1 SGHTA and CDR2 FQGNSA. V was clipped by 6 bases and J by 8 bases; unmatched bases: 5. The CDR3 nucleotides are TGTGCCAGCAGGGGGACTAGCGGGAGGGCCCCTACGCAGTATTTT. Translation: CASRGTSGRAPTQYF.

The chain is built from TRBV2 and TRBJ1-5, with a tentative D call TRBD1 (5 bases). The CDR3 contains 14 residues. The V end lost 7 bases, the J end lost 2 bases, and 12 bases lay between the germline ends. Germline lookup yields CDR1 SNHLY and CDR2 FYNNEI. CDR3 residues: CASTPGQGNQPQHF. The DNA of the CDR3 is TGTGCCAGCACTCCCGGACAAGGCAATCAGCCCCAGCATTTT.

The V and J genes are TRBV9 and TRBJ2-7, with D unresolved. The CDR3 length is 13 residues. Germline CDR1 is SGDLS and CDR2 is YYNGEE. Trimming removed 3 bases from V and 3 bases from J, with 10 bases in between. CDR3 amino acids: CASSADQLYEQYF. In nucleotides, the CDR3 is TGTGCCAGCAGCGCGGACCAACTCTACGAGCAGTACTTC.

The chain joins TRBV7-9 to TRBJ1-1; 8 positions match TRBD1. Germline V lookup: CDR1 SEHNR, CDR2 FQNEAQ (reference sequence). Trimming removed 4 bases from V and 0 bases from J; junction bases left unmatched: 4. The CDR3 extends over 15 amino acids. The CDR3 DNA reads as TGTGCCAGCAGCTACGGGACAGGATTGAACACTGAAGCTTTCTTT. It translates to CASSYGTGLNTEAFF.

DNA of the CDR3: TGTGCCAGCAGCCCCTACCCCAGGAGAGTAGGGCAGTACTTC. This sequence encodes CASSPYPRRVGQYF. The chain links TRBV7-2 to TRBJ2-7; no clear D. This CDR3 region has 14 residues. V was clipped by 5 bases and J by 9 bases, with 20 bases between them. Germline loops: CDR1 SGHTA, CDR2 FQGNSA.

This clonotype was picked up one time. This chain uses TRBV30 with TRBJ2-6, with D perhaps assigned TRBD1 or TRBD2 (5 bases each). The CDR3 runs to 12 residues. Trimming shortened V by 8 bases and J by 4 bases, and 9 bases separated the two germline ends. CDR1 and CDR2 from the germline V gene are GTSNPN and SVGIG (reference sequence). CDR3 DNA: TGTGCCCGAGGGGACGGGGCCAACGTCCTGACTTTC. Translating it yields CARGDGANVLTF.